This TCR beta chain was retrieved from a study of cytomegalovirus exposure and HLA in healthy donors. Background on the study: The 120 validation repertoires were produced on the same platform as the roughly 720 repertoires of the first cohort. This was reported in a later analysis. Whole-study findings and limits: That first-cohort TCR clusters tended to co-occur in the roughly 130 validation repertoires was found in a later analysis.

With regard to this clone: As yet, its antigen is unknown.

The assay was immunoSEQ multiplex PCR, and TCRdb's table has in-frame clones only and misses some. Counted here are roughly 120,000 clones, 86% occurring once; the ten biggest clones make up roughly 5.3%. The CDR3 has 17 residues. V dropped 1 base and J dropped 4; count of bases not matched to a gene: 12. Looked up from germline, CDR1 is MRHNA and CDR2 is SNTAGT. The receptor was isolated from a man aged 18 to 30 in good health and CMV-seronegative. The chain combines TRBV6-4 with TRBJ2-7, with 8 bases matching TRBD2. Sequencing input: PBMCs. This CDR3 is CASSDLTQSGRPYEQYF. The CDR3 coding sequence is TGTGCCAGCAGTGACTTGACTCAAAGCGGGAGACCTTACGAGCAGTACTTC.